The 2 T cell receptor beta chains below come from one sample, sequenced in a study of shared clonotypes between healthy human individuals (dated by TCRdb to the early 2020s). Library construction relied on the immunoSEQ multiplex PCR assay. TCRdb re-hosts the immuneACCESS table, in-frame sequences only. Its copies lack some clones; in the studies checked, an unresolved V gene accounts for under half of them, and the cause for the rest is not known. The sample data list more than 2,000,000 clones, and roughly 93% of these were observed just once. About 0.37% of the sample comes from the top ten. Sequenced input: naive CD4+ T cells from PBMCs. The cell subset or site label corresponds to: CD45RA+ positively selected. The receptors were sampled from a man younger than 35 in good health. Some clones in this sample may be carry-over from other donors' samples.

The chain has TRBV18 and TRBJ2-7; D call uncertain. Deletions cut 3 bases from V and 2 bases from J, with 8 bases between. Germline CDR1 KGHSH, CDR2 LQKENI. The CDR3 totals 13 residues. The CDR3 DNA reads as TGTGCCAGCTCACCGGCCAGGACCTACGAGCAGTACTTC. This gives the protein CASSPARTYEQYF.

CDR3 in DNA: TGTGCCAGCAGCTCGAACCCCGGGCGGGGCGGGGAGCTGTTTTTT. This encodes CASSSNPGRGGELFF. The chain uses TRBV7-2 and TRBJ2-2; a possible D gene is TRBD2 (6 bases). CDR3 size: 15 residues. Germline values: CDR1 SGHTA, CDR2 FQGNSA. V dropped 4 bases and J dropped 7 bases, with 16 bases sitting between them.